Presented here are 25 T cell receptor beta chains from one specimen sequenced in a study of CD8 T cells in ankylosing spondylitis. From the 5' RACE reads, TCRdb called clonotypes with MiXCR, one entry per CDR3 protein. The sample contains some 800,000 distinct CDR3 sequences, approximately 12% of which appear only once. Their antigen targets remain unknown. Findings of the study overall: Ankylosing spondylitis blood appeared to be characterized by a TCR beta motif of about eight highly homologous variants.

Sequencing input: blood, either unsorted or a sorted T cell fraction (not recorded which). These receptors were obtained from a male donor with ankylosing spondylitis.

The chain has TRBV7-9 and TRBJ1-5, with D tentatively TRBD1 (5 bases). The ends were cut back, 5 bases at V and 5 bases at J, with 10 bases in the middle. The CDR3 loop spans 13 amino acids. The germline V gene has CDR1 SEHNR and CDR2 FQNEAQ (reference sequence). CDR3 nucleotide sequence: TGTGCCAGCAGCCGGGACCTCTATCAGCCCCAGCATTTT. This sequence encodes CASSRDLYQPQHF.

The CDR3 DNA is TGTGCCAGCAGCCCGCCGGGACTAGCTACCTACAATGAGCAGTTCTTC. Encoded protein: CASSPPGLATYNEQFF. The V gene is TRBV7-2, the J gene TRBJ2-1; 9 nucleotides agree with TRBD2. V dropped 5 bases and J dropped 2; count of bases not matched to a gene: 7. The CDR3 is 16 amino acids. CDR1 SGHTA and CDR2 FQGNSA come from the germline V gene.

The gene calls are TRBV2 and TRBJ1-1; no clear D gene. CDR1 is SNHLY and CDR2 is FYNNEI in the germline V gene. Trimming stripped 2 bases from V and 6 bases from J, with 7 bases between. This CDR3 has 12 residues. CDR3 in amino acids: CASSESRAEAFF. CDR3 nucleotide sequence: TGTGCCAGCAGTGAAAGTAGGGCTGAAGCTTTCTTT.

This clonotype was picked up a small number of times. Here the CDR3 reads CSVVYSAWREGSTDTQYF. DNA of the CDR3: TGCAGCGTTGTTTACAGTGCGTGGCGGGAGGGAAGCACAGATACGCAGTATTTT. This chain links TRBV29-1 with TRBJ2-3; 9 nucleotides match TRBD2. The CDR3 sequence is 18 residues long. Trimming cost V 4 bases and J 0 bases; bases outside gene matches: 14. Looked up from germline, CDR1 is SQVTM and CDR2 is ANQGSEA.

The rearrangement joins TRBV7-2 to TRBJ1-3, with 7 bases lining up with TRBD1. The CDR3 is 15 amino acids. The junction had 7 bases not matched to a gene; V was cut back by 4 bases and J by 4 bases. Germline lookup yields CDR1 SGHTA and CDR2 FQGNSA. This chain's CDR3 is CASSSGDREGNTIYF. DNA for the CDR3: TGTGCCAGCAGCTCCGGAGACAGGGAGGGAAACACCATATATTTT.

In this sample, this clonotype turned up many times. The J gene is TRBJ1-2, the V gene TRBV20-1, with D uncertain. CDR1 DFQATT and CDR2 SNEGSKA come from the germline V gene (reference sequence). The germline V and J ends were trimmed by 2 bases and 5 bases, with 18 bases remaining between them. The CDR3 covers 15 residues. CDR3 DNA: TGCAGTGCTAGAAGCCCCGAGGGCAGAGGATATGGCTACACCTTC. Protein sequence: CSARSPEGRGYGYTF.

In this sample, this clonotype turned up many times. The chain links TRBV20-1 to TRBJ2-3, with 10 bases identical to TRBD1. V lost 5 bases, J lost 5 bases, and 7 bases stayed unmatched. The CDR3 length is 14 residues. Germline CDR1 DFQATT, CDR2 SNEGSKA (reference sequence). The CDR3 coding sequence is TGCAGTGCTCTCGGGACAGGGGAGGGAGATACGCAGTATTTT. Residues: CSALGTGEGDTQYF.

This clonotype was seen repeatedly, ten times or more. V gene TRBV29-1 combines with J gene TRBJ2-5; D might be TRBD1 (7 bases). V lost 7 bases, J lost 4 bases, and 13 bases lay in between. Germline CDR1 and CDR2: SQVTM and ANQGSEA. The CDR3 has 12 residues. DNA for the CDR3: TGCAGCGGAAACAGGGGAGGAGAGACCCAGTACTTC. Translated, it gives CSGNRGGETQYF.

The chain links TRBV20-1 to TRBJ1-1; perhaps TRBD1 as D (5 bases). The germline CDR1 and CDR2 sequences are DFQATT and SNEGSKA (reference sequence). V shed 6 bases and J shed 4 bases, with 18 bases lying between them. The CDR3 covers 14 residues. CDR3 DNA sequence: TGCAGTGCCCTCCGACATCCGGGGGGCACTGAAGCTTTCTTT. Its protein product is CSALRHPGGTEAFF.

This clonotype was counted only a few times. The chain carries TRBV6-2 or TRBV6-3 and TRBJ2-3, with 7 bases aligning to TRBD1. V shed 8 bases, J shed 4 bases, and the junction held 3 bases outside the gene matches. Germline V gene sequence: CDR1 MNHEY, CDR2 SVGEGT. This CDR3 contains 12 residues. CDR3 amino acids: CASGQVPDTQYF. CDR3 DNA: TGTGCCAGCGGACAGGTCCCAGATACGCAGTATTTT.

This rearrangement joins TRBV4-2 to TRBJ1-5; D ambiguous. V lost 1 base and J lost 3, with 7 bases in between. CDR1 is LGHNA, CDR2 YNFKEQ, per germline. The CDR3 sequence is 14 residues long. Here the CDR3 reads CASSQATDNQPQHF. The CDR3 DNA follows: TGTGCCAGCAGCCAAGCAACGGACAATCAGCCCCAGCATTTT.

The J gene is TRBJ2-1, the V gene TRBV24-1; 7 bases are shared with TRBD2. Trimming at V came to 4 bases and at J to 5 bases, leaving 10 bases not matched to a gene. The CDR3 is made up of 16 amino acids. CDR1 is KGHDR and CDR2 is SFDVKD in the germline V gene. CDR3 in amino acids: CATSDPRAGSDNEQFF. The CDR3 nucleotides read TGTGCCACCAGTGACCCTCGAGCGGGAAGCGACAATGAGCAGTTCTTC.

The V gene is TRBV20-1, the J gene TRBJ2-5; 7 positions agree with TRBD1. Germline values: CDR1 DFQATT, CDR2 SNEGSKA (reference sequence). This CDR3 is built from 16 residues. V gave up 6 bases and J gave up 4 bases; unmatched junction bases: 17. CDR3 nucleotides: TGCAGTGCCTCCAGGCACCCCTCCGGGACAGTAGAGACCCAGTACTTC. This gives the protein CSASRHPSGTVETQYF.

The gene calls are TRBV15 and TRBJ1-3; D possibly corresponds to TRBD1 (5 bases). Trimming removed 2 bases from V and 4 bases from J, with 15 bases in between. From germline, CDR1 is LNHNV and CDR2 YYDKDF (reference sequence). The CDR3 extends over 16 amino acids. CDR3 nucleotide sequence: TGTGCCACCAGCAGAATCCCTAAAAAGGGGGGAAACACCATATATTTT. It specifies CATSRIPKKGGNTIYF.

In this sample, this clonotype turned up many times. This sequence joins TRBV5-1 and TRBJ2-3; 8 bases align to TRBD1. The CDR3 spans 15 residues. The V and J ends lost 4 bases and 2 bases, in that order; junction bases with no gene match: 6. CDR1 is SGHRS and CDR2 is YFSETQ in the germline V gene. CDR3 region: CASSDQGALTDTQYF. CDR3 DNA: TGCGCCAGCAGCGATCAGGGGGCGCTCACAGATACGCAGTATTTT.

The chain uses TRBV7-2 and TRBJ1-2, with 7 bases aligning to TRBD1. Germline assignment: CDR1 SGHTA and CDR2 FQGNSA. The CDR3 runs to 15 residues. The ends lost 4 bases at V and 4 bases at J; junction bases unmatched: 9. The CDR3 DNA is TGTGCCAGCAGCTCTAGACAGGGAGGCCTCTATGGCTACACCTTC. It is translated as CASSSRQGGLYGYTF.

This CDR3 reads CASSAGAAQETQYF. In DNA form, the CDR3 reads TGCGCCAGCAGCGCTGGGGCAGCACAAGAGACCCAGTACTTC. This chain joins TRBV5-1 and TRBJ2-5; the D gene is possibly TRBD1 (5 bases). Looked up from germline, CDR1 is SGHRS and CDR2 is YFSETQ. This CDR3 region has 14 residues. The V and J ends lost 4 bases and 2 bases respectively, with 12 bases between them.

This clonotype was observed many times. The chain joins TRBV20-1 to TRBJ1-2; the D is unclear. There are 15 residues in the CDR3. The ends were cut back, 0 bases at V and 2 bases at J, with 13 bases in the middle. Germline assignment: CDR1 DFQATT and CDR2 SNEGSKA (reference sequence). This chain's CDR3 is CSARDRVWVNYGYTF. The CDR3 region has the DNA TGCAGTGCTAGAGATCGAGTTTGGGTAAACTATGGCTACACCTTC.

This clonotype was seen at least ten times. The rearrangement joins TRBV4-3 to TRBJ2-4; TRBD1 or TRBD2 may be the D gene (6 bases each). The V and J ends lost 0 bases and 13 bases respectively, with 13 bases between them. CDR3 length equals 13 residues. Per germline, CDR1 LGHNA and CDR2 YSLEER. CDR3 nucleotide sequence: TGCGCCAGCAGCCAAGATTGGAGGGGGTTACAGTACTTC. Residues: CASSQDWRGLQYF.

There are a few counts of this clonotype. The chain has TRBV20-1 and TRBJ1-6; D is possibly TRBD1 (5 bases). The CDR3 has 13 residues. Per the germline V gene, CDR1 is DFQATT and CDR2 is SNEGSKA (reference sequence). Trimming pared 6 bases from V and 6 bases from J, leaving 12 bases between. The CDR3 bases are TGCAGTGCGCTCGCAGGGATTAATTCACCCCTCCACTTT. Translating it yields CSALAGINSPLHF.

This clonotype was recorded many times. CDR3 DNA: TGCGCCAGCAGCTCCGGCCCCTTAGAAGGCGAGCAGTACTTC. Protein product: CASSSGPLEGEQYF. The chain recombines TRBV5-1 with TRBJ2-7; D is ambiguous. Germline V lookup: CDR1 SGHRS, CDR2 YFSETQ. The CDR3 covers 14 residues. Trimming removed 3 bases at V and 6 bases at J, with 16 bases between.

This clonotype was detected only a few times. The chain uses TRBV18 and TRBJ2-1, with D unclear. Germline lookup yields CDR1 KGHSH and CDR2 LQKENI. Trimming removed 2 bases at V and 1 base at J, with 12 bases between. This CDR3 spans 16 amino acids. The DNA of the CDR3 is TGTGCCAGCTCACCATCGTGGCAGAAATCCTACAATGAGCAGTTCTTC. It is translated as CASSPSWQKSYNEQFF. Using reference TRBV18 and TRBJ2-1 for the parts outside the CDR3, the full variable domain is NAGVMQNPRHLVRRRGQEARLRCSPMKGHSHVYWYRQLPEEGLKFMVYLQKENIIDESGMPKERFSAEFPKEGPSILRIQQVVRGDSAAYFCASSPSWQKSYNEQFFGPGTRLTVL.

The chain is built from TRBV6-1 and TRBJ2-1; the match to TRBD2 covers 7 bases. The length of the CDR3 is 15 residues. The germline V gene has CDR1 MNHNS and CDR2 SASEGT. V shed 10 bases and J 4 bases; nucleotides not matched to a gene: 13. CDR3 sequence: CATRITSAPYNEQFF. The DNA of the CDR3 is TGTGCCACCCGAATCACTAGCGCCCCATACAATGAGCAGTTCTTC.

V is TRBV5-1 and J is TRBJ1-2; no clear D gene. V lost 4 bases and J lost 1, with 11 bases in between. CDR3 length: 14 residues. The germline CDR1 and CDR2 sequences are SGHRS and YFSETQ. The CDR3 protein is CASSIETNNYGYTF. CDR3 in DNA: TGCGCCAGCAGCATAGAAACGAATAACTATGGCTACACCTTC.

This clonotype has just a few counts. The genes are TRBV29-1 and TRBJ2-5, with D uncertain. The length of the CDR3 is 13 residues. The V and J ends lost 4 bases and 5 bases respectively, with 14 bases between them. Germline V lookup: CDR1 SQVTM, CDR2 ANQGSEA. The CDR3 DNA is TGCAGCGTTGCTGTCAACCTGCGGGAGACCCAGTACTTC. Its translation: CSVAVNLRETQYF.